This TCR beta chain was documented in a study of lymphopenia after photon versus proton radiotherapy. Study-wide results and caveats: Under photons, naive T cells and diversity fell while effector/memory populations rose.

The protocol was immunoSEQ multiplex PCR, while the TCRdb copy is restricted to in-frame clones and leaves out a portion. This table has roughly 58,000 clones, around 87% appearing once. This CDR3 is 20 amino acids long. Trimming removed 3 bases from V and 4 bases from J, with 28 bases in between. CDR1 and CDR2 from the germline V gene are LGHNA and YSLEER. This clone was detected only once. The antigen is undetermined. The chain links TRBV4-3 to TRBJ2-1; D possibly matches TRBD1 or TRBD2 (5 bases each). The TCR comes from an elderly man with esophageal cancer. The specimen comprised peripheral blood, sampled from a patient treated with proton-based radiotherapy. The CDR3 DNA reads TGCGCCAGCAGCCAGGAAACATATCGGGACGGCCGCCCGATTTACAATGAGCAGTTCTTC. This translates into CASSQETYRDGRPIYNEQFF.